What follows are 14 T cell receptor beta chains derived from one specimen sequenced in a study of blood T cells in healthy people across ages. Next came a second PCR, run for about 7 to 12 cycles, which used a sample-barcoded 5' primer along with a J-beta primer mix. In TCRdb, the 5' RACE reads were re-called with MiXCR into one record per CDR3 protein. The sample carries about 840,000 distinct CDR3 sequences, about 27% recorded once. These same records also appear under a second study, on T cells of mothers and their children.

Sequencing was performed on blood. The origin of the receptors is a woman in her thirties or forties in good health.

The genes are TRBV6-5 and TRBJ2-7; D is possibly TRBD2 (6 bases). In germline, CDR1 is MNHEY, CDR2 SVGAGI. The length of the CDR3 is 20 residues. V lost 0 bases to trimming and J lost 2 bases, with 26 bases between them. Written as DNA, the CDR3 is TGTGCCAGCAGTTACTCCTTACCCCAACCAGGCGGGGTGACCACCTACGAGCAGTACTTC. This codes for CASSYSLPQPGGVTTYEQYF.

Details on this clonotype: Possible read error: a much larger clone is one base away. The V call is TRBV29-1, the J call TRBJ2-6, with 8 bases lining up with TRBD1. This CDR3 contains 14 residues. Germline assignment: CDR1 SQVTM and CDR2 ANQGSEA. The CDR3 sequence is CSVMTGAGANVQTF. Here the CDR3 DNA reads TGCAGCGTGATGACAGGGGCTGGGGCCAACGTCCAGACTTTC. The whole variable domain, remainder taken from reference TRBV29-1 and TRBJ2-6, is SAVISQKPSRDICQRGTSLTIQCQVDSQVTMMFWYRQQPGQSLTLIATANQGSEATYESGFVIDKFPISRPNLTFSTLTVSNMSPEDSSIYLCSVMTGAGANVQTFGAGSRLTVL.

The chain uses TRBV29-1 and TRBJ2-1; 8 nucleotides match TRBD2. The CDR3 is 14 residues long. Trimming removed 8 bases from V and 6 bases from J; junction bases left unmatched: 12. Germline assignment: CDR1 SQVTM and CDR2 ANQGSEA. The CDR3 loop reads CSHLGGGLGNEQFF. The DNA for the CDR3 is TGCAGCCACTTGGGCGGGGGGCTGGGCAATGAGCAGTTCTTC.

This clonotype appeared many times. The chain couples TRBV20-1 to TRBJ2-1; tentative D call: TRBD1 (6 bases). With 5 bases removed from V and 5 bases from J, the gap between germline ends came to 16 bases. The V gene's germline CDR1 is DFQATT and CDR2 SNEGSKA (reference sequence). The CDR3 is 14 residues long. The chain's CDR3 is CSADRGTGNNEQFF. The CDR3, as DNA: TGCAGTGCTGACCGGGGCACAGGGAACAATGAGCAGTTCTTC.

The chain uses TRBV27 and TRBJ2-7; 8 positions agree with TRBD1. The ends lost 5 bases at V and 2 bases at J; junction bases unmatched: 8. This CDR3 has 15 amino acids. Per the germline V gene, CDR1 is MNHEY and CDR2 is SMNVEV (reference sequence). The CDR3 reads CASSPGQGLTYEQYF. The CDR3 DNA sequence: TGTGCCAGCAGTCCCGGACAGGGTCTTACCTACGAGCAGTACTTC.

The sample holds many counts of this clonotype. The rearrangement joins TRBV10-3 to TRBJ1-1; 10 positions match TRBD1. The CDR3 length is 15 residues. The V gene's germline CDR1 is ENHRY and CDR2 SYGVKD. V trimming: 6 bases; J trimming: 4 bases; junction bases outside the gene matches: 8. This chain's CDR3 is CAIRAPGQGSTEAFF. In DNA, the CDR3 is TGTGCCATCAGAGCCCCGGGACAGGGGAGCACTGAAGCTTTCTTT.

This clonotype was seen ten or more times. CDR3 residues: CASTVSGGRADTQYF. The CDR3 region has the DNA TGTGCCAGCACCGTTAGCGGGGGGAGGGCAGATACGCAGTATTTT. This chain connects TRBV27 to TRBJ2-3; the match to TRBD2 covers 10 bases. V lost 7 bases, J lost 4 bases, and 8 bases stayed unmatched. The CDR3 contains 15 residues. Germline V gives CDR1 MNHEY, CDR2 SMNVEV (reference sequence).

This clonotype has only a few counts. The genes are TRBV29-1 and TRBJ2-5; 10 nucleotides agree with TRBD2. Germline assignment: CDR1 SQVTM and CDR2 ANQGSEA. V shed 5 bases and J 1 base; nucleotides not matched to a gene: 7. The CDR3 contains 15 residues. The CDR3 DNA follows: TGCAGCGTTCAGAAGACTAGCGGGCTCCAAGAGACCCAGTACTTC. Protein sequence: CSVQKTSGLQETQYF.

This rearrangement joins TRBV6-1 to TRBJ2-3; 9 bases agree with TRBD2. The junction had 9 bases not matched to a gene; V was cut back by 1 base and J by 7 bases. CDR3 length: 16 residues. The germline gives CDR1 MNHNS, CDR2 SASEGT. The CDR3 reads CASSEEALAGRNTQYF. CDR3 DNA: TGTGCCAGCAGTGAAGAGGCTCTAGCGGGGAGGAATACGCAGTATTTT.

This chain links TRBV2 with TRBJ2-5; a weak D match, TRBD1 (6 bases). CDR1 and CDR2 from the germline V gene are SNHLY and FYNNEI. There are 15 residues in the CDR3. V lost 2 bases and J lost 2, with 12 bases in between. The CDR3 region has the DNA TGTGCCAGCAGTGAATACGGACAGTCACAAGAGACCCAGTACTTC. It translates to CASSEYGQSQETQYF.

V usage is TRBV3-1 and J usage is TRBJ2-1; TRBD2 agrees at 9 bases. CDR3 length: 18 amino acids. V shed 4 bases, J shed 0 bases, and the junction held 10 bases outside the gene matches. Per the germline V gene, CDR1 is LGHDT and CDR2 is YNNKEL (reference sequence). CDR3 residues: CASSPGSGGISSYNEQFF. The CDR3 coding sequence is TGTGCCAGCAGCCCGGGCAGCGGGGGGATATCCTCCTACAATGAGCAGTTCTTC.

This chain links TRBV7-9 with TRBJ2-1; a weak D match, TRBD1 (6 bases). V dropped 11 bases and J dropped 1 base, with 18 bases sitting between them. The germline V gene has CDR1 SEHNR and CDR2 FQNEAQ (reference sequence). The CDR3 consists of 15 residues. This chain's CDR3 is CALAHRAKSYNEQFF. The CDR3 bases are TGTGCCCTCGCTCACAGGGCAAAATCCTACAATGAGCAGTTCTTC.

Concerning this clonotype itself: A much larger clone differs by one base, so this may be a read error. The chain is built from TRBV20-1 and TRBJ2-5, with TRBD2 identical over 8 bases. This CDR3 is built from 14 residues. Germline-derived CDR1 and CDR2 are DFQATT and SNEGSKA (reference sequence). CDR3 in amino acids: CSARGISGVETQYF. The CDR3 DNA reads as TGCAGTGCCAGAGGGATTAGCGGGGTAGAGACCCAGTACTTC.

This clonotype was detected ten times or more. V is TRBV29-1 and J is TRBJ2-3; 8 bases agree with TRBD1. The CDR3 totals 14 residues. With V trimmed by 6 bases and J by 4 bases, 9 bases remained unmatched. The germline V gene has CDR1 SQVTM and CDR2 ANQGSEA. The CDR3 nucleotides are TGCAGCGTGGGAGACAGGGGATTTCCAGATACGCAGTATTTT. This sequence encodes CSVGDRGFPDTQYF.